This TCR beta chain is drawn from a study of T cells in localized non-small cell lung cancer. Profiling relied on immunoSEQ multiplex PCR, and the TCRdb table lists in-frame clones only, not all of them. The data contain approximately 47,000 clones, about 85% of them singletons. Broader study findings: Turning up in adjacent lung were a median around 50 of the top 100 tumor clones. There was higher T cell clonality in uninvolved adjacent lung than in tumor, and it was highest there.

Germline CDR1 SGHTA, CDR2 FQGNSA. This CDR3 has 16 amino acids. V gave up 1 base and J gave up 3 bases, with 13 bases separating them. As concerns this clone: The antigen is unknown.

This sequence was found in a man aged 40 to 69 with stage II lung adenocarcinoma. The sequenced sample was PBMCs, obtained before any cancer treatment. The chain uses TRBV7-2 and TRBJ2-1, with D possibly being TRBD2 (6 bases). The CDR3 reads CASSLEGGANYNEQFF. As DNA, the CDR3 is TGTGCCAGCAGCTTAGAGGGCGGGGCGAACTACAATGAGCAGTTCTTC.